The rows below give T cell receptor beta chains drawn from one sample of a study of shared clonotypes between healthy human individuals. The repertoire was sequenced with immunoSEQ multiplex PCR; TCRdb's copy has only in-frame clones and lacks some. The data show some 240,000 clones, over 50% seen once. The sample comprised memory CD4+ T cells sorted from blood. These receptors all stem from a man aged 25-40 years in good health. The CDR3 runs from the conserved cysteine through the conserved F or W. The order of the fields is D gene, J gene, V gene, clone size, CDR3 DNA, CDR3 protein. A D gene is named only where the DNA matches it firmly. Part of the rows lack a size; the others show once, few, many or a class for expanded clones.

>TRBD1|TRBJ2-7|TRBV25-1|few
TGTGCCAGCAGTTTGCCGGGACAGCTCTACGAGCAGTACTTC
CASSLPGQLYEQYF
>-|TRBJ2-5|TRBV27|-
TGTGCCAGCAGTAACATAGGACTTTTAAACCAAGAGACCCAGTACTTC
CASSNIGLLNQETQYF
>-|TRBJ1-2|TRBV28|-
TGTGCCAGCAGTTTATCCACAACGGGAGGGAGGGGCTACACCTTC
CASSLSTTGGRGYTF
>TRBD2|TRBJ2-3|TRBV11-2|-
TGTGCCAGCAGCATAGCGGGAGGGTTAGATACGCAGTATTTT
CASSIAGGLDTQYF
>-|TRBJ1-5|TRBV28|once
TGTGCCAGCAGTTTAGGAATAGGGAATCAGCCCCAGCATTTT
CASSLGIGNQPQHF
>-|TRBJ2-7|TRBV19|-
TGTGCCAGTAGTATTGACGGGGGTGGATCCTACGAGCAGTACTTC
CASSIDGGGSYEQYF
>-|TRBJ2-3|TRBV5-4|many
TGTGCCAGCAGCTTGGCGCAGAGAGGAGGAGATACGCAGTATTTT
CASSLAQRGGDTQYF
>TRBD1|TRBJ2-1|TRBV25-1|few
TGTGCCAGCAGTGTGAAGCCAAACCGGGACAGGGCCACCAATGAGCAGTTCTTC
CASSVKPNRDRATNEQFF
>-|TRBJ2-7|TRBV28|few
TGTGCCAGCAGTTTGCGGGACCTTTCCTCCTACGAGCAGTACTTC
CASSLRDLSSYEQYF
>TRBD2|TRBJ2-5|TRBV29-1|many
TGCAGCGTTGATTCTAGCGGGAGGGCCCAGACCCAGTACTTC
CSVDSSGRAQTQYF
>TRBD1|TRBJ2-2|TRBV5-1|-
TGCGCCAGCTCCCAAAATCCGACAGGGGGCAACGGGGAGCTGTTTTTT
CASSQNPTGGNGELFF
>-|TRBJ2-2|TRBV28|-
TGTGCCAGCACACGGGGTACCGGGGAGCTGTTTTTT
CASTRGTGELFF
>TRBD2|TRBJ2-1|TRBV6-5|-
TGTGCCAGCAGTCTGGGACTATCTACAAATGAGCAGTTCTTC
CASSLGLSTNEQFF
>-|TRBJ1-5|TRBV7-2|few
TGTGCCAGCAGCTTCTATAGCAATCAGCCCCAGCATTTT
CASSFYSNQPQHF
>-|TRBJ1-1|TRBV2|-
TGTGCCAGCAGACGAATGCAAAGCACTGAAGCTTTCTTT
CASRRMQSTEAFF
>TRBD1|TRBJ2-1|TRBV6-5|-
TGTGCCAGCAGTTTGACAGGGGCTGGCTACAATGAGCAGTTCTTC
CASSLTGAGYNEQFF
>-|TRBJ2-1|TRBV5-6|-
TGTGCCAGCAGCTTGGCGGGTCTAGTCTCCTACAATGAGCAGTTCTTC
CASSLAGLVSYNEQFF
>-|TRBJ2-7|TRBV19|-
TGTGCCAGTAGTATCTCGGTGGGGGATCAATACGAGCAGTACTTC
CASSISVGDQYEQYF
>TRBD2|TRBJ2-1|TRBV11-2|-
TGTGCCAGCAGCCCGGGGGGGGTAGGGGCCGATGAGCAGTTCTTC
CASSPGGVGADEQFF
>-|TRBJ2-3|TRBV28|-
TGTGCCAGCAGTTTGGGACGGGTAGTGTGGGCAGATACGCAGTATTTT
CASSLGRVVWADTQYF
>-|TRBJ2-5|TRBV9|-
TGTGCCAGCAGCGTAGGTCGGGGGGCGGGTTCGGAGACCCAGTACTTC
CASSVGRGAGSETQYF
>-|TRBJ2-3|TRBV28|once
TGTGCCAGCAGTTTCTCCGGTCGGGATACGCAGTATTTT
CASSFSGRDTQYF
>TRBD2|TRBJ2-2|TRBV5-1|-
TGCGCCAGCAGCTTTGCCGGAGTAGCGGGAGCCGGGGAGCTGTTTTTT
CASSFAGVAGAGELFF
>TRBD2|TRBJ2-1|TRBV2|few
TGTGCCAGCAGTGACCGCGGGGGGACGCAGTTCTTC
CASSDRGGTQFF
>TRBD1|TRBJ2-1|TRBV7-3|-
TGTGCCAGCAGCTCCGGGACAGCGCTCTACAATGAGCAGTTCTTC
CASSSGTALYNEQFF
>-|TRBJ2-3|TRBV23-1|-
TGCGCCAGCAGTCGGCAGGGGGGCGGTACGCAGTATTTT
CASSRQGGGTQYF
>-|TRBJ2-7|TRBV11-1|-
TGTGCCAGTGGAAGTTCGTACGAGCAGTACTTC
CASGSSYEQYF
>-|TRBJ1-2|TRBV27|few
TGTGCCATCGGGACGAACTATGGCTACACCTTC
CAIGTNYGYTF
>-|TRBJ2-6|TRBV5-1|-
TGTGCCAGCAGCTTGGAGACTGGGGCCAACGTCCTGACTTTC
CASSLETGANVLTF
>TRBD1|TRBJ2-7|TRBV10-3|few
TGTGCCATCAGTGAGTCAGGGACAGGAGGGAGGCACGAGCAGTACTTC
CAISESGTGGRHEQYF
>-|TRBJ2-3|TRBV12-1|-
TGTGCCAGCAGCCCCTGCAGACTAGCGGACACAGATACGCAGTATTTT
CASSPCRLADTDTQYF
>-|TRBJ1-3|TRBV5-1|few
TGCGCCAGCAGCTTTACTACCGGAAACACCATATATTTT
CASSFTTGNTIYF
>-|TRBJ2-1|TRBV29-1|many
TGCAGCGTTGAGTCCTTGGGGCAGTACAATGAGCAGTTCTTC
CSVESLGQYNEQFF
>TRBD1|TRBJ1-2|TRBV7-2|few
TGTGCCAGCAGCTTTCAGGGGGCGGTGAGCGGCTACACCTTC
CASSFQGAVSGYTF
>TRBD2|TRBJ2-3|TRBV15|-
TGTGCCACCAGCAGGCGGGACCCGGGACTAGCGGGAGCTATGGCGCAGTATTTT
CATSRRDPGLAGAMAQYF
>TRBD1|TRBJ2-7|TRBV15|-
TGTGCCACCAGCAGAGGAGTGGGACAGGAGTCCTACGAGCAGTACTTC
CATSRGVGQESYEQYF
>-|TRBJ2-5|TRBV25-1|-
TGTGCCAGCAGTGAATATCGATCGAGTTCCCAAGAGACCCAGTACTTC
CASSEYRSSSQETQYF
>-|TRBJ2-7|TRBV18|-
TGTGCCAGCTCCACGTACGGCTACGAGCAGTACTTC
CASSTYGYEQYF
>TRBD2|TRBJ2-3|TRBV6-4|-
TGTGCCAGCAGCCCCAGCGGGAGTCTTTCAGATACGCAGTATTTT
CASSPSGSLSDTQYF
>-|TRBJ2-7|TRBV7-9|-
TGTGCCAGCAGCTTAACAGACTACGAGCAGTACTTC
CASSLTDYEQYF
>-|TRBJ2-1|TRBV19|-
TGTGCCAGTAGTGGGCAGCCAAAATCCTACAATGAGCAGTTCTTC
CASSGQPKSYNEQFF
>TRBD1|TRBJ1-5|TRBV2|-
TGTGCCAGCAGCCGGGACAGGGGGTCCAATCAGCCCCAGCATTTT
CASSRDRGSNQPQHF
>TRBD1|TRBJ1-3|TRBV10-3|-
TGTGCCATCAGTGTTACAGGGGGTGGAAACACCATATATTTT
CAISVTGGGNTIYF
>-|TRBJ2-1|TRBV5-5|-
TGTGCCAGCAACTCCAGCGGGAATGAGCAGTTCTTC
CASNSSGNEQFF
>TRBD2|TRBJ2-3|TRBV7-3|-
TGTGCCAGCAGCGGGGGACTAGCGGGAACAGATACGCAGTATTTT
CASSGGLAGTDTQYF
>TRBD2|TRBJ2-7|TRBV28|-
TGTGCCAGCAGCCAAGGGAGGGGCAGGGCCTACGAGCAGTACTTC
CASSQGRGRAYEQYF
>-|TRBJ1-4|TRBV28|-
TGTGCCAGCAGCTCCGGGACTTCGAATGAAAAACTGTTTTTT
CASSSGTSNEKLFF
>TRBD1|TRBJ1-2|TRBV9|-
TGTGCCAGCAGTGGGGGACAGGGTTATGGCTACACCTTC
CASSGGQGYGYTF
>-|TRBJ1-4|TRBV11-2|few
TGTGCCAGCAGTTTGATGGGTTCTACTAATGAAAAACTGTTTTTT
CASSLMGSTNEKLFF
>TRBD2|TRBJ2-2|TRBV10-1|once
TGCGCCAGCAGTCGGAGCGGGAGTGTCCCCGGGGAGCTGTTTTTT
CASSRSGSVPGELFF
>TRBD2|TRBJ2-7|TRBV28|-
TGTGCCAGCAGTGGGGCTAGCGGGAACTCCTACGAGCAGTACTTC
CASSGASGNSYEQYF
>-|TRBJ2-2|TRBV5-1|-
TGCGCCAGCAGCTTGGTTGGGGAAAACACCGGGGAGCTGTTTTTT
CASSLVGENTGELFF
>-|TRBJ2-5|TRBV10-3|-
TGTGCCATCAACTCTGCGGGCGGTCAAGAGACCCAGTACTTC
CAINSAGGQETQYF
>-|TRBJ2-7|TRBV5-1|once
TGCGCCAGCATGGCAGGAATAGCCTACGAGCAGTACTTC
CASMAGIAYEQYF
>TRBD1|TRBJ1-1|TRBV25-1|-
TGTGCCAGCAGTGAAAACAGGGGGCACACTGAAGCTTTCTTT
CASSENRGHTEAFF
>TRBD2|TRBJ2-7|TRBV11-3|-
TGTGCCAGCAGCCCCCACGGGGGAGGGCCCTACGAGCAGTACTTC
CASSPHGGGPYEQYF